One sample yielded the 3 T cell receptor beta chains listed below, sequenced in a study of blood T cell repertoires in COVID-19. Assay: immunoSEQ multiplex PCR; the TCRdb copy retains only in-frame clones and omits some. The sample has about 200,000 clones; around three quarters are singletons. Sequenced input: PBMCs or T cells enriched from blood (not recorded which). The receptors stem from a woman in her forties or fifties with acute COVID-19.

The V and J genes are TRBV7-9 and TRBJ1-5; the match to TRBD1 covers 11 bases. Germline V gene data show CDR1 as SEHNR and CDR2 as FQNEAQ (reference sequence). The CDR3 has 18 amino acids. Trimming at V came to 1 base and at J to 2 bases, leaving 7 bases not matched to a gene. The DNA for the CDR3 is TGTGCCAGCAGCTTAGGGACAGGGGGCGCGGCGGGCAATCAGCCCCAGCATTTT. This codes for CASSLGTGGAAGNQPQHF.

This chain joins TRBV3-1 (or the pseudogene TRBV3-2) and TRBJ1-2; D gene unclear. V lost 0 bases and J 2 bases, leaving 13 bases between the germline ends. The CDR3 runs 16 residues. CDR1 is LGHDT and CDR2 is YNNKEL in the germline V gene (reference sequence). In DNA form, the CDR3 reads TGTGCCAGCAGCCAAGATTACGAGAAGCCAAACTATGGCTACACCTTC. It specifies CASSQDYEKPNYGYTF.

This CDR3 reads CASSPSGGAVGTQYF. The CDR3 DNA sequence: TGTGCCAGCAGCCCGAGCGGGGGGGCCGTGGGGACCCAGTACTTC. J is TRBJ2-5 and V is TRBV7-7, with TRBD2 matching 10 bases. The CDR3 has 15 residues. J was trimmed by 7 bases and V by 5 bases; bases with no gene match: 10. CDR1 SSHAT and CDR2 FNYEAQ come from the germline V gene (reference sequence).